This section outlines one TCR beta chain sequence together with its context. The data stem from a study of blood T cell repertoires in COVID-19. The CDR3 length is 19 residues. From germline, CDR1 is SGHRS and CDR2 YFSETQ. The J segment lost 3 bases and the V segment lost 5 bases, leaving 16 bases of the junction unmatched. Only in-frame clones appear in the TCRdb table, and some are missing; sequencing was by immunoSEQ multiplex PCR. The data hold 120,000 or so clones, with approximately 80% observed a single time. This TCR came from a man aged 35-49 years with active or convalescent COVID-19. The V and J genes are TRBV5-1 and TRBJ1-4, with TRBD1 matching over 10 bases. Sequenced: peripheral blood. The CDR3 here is CASRPPSTGGVGANEKLFF. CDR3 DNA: TGCGCCAGCAGACCCCCCTCGACAGGGGGCGTTGGGGCTAATGAAAAACTGTTTTTT.